Included here is one T cell receptor beta chain sequence, with context. As yet, its antigen is unknown. Clones were read by immunoSEQ multiplex PCR, and TCRdb kept only the in-frame ones, dropping some. The sample carries about 550,000 clones, around 95% recorded once. This entry belongs to a study of shared clonotypes between healthy human individuals. About the research overall: Aged 18 to 49, the donors were a couple of women and a few men. Each donor's CD4 naive and CD4 memory cells filled three plates apiece, CD8 naive two, and CD8 memory one.

CD45RO-negative CD8 cells positively selected for CCR7 made up the naive population, which excluded terminally differentiated effector memory CD45RA+ cells. In germline, CDR1 is SEHNR, CDR2 FQNEAQ (reference sequence). With V trimmed by 5 bases and J by 3 bases, 6 bases remained unmatched. The CDR3 is 15 amino acids. General study findings and limits: Unshared clonotypes carried lower generation probabilities than those common to all four donors.

The material sequenced was naive CD8+ T cells sorted from blood. The receptor comes from a woman aged 30 to 39 in good health. The chain combines TRBV7-9 with TRBJ2-3; 9 bases are shared with TRBD1. The CDR3 nucleotides are TGTGCCAGCAGCGCCCGGACAGGGGTAACAGATACGCAGTATTTT. Translated: CASSARTGVTDTQYF.